The 23 T cell receptor beta chains given below trace back to one sample, sequenced in a study of neoadjuvant anti-PD-1 for oral cavity cancer. Method: immunoSEQ multiplex PCR; TCRdb's copy keeps in-frame clones and lacks some. The table includes 15,000 to 20,000 clones, under 75% detected once. The specimen comprised PBMCs, sampled before nivolumab (anti-PD-1) treatment. The receptors were gathered from a person aged 40 to 85 with oral cavity squamous cell carcinoma.

This rearrangement joins TRBV29-1 to TRBJ2-5; the D is unclear. Germline assignment: CDR1 SQVTM and CDR2 ANQGSEA. This CDR3 is built from 12 residues. The V end was cut by 0 bases, the J end by 5 bases, with 7 bases between. CDR3 in DNA: TGCAGCGTTGAAGAGTTAACGGAGACCCAGTACTTC. This encodes CSVEELTETQYF.

In its sample, this clone was seen once. The J gene is TRBJ2-6, the V gene TRBV19; tentatively, D is TRBD1 (5 bases). Trimming cost V 3 bases and J 0 bases, with 6 bases left between them. In germline, CDR1 is LNHDA, CDR2 SQIVND (reference sequence). The CDR3 extends over 15 amino acids. The CDR3 DNA follows: TGTGCCAGTAGTATGCAGGGCTCTGGGGCCAACGTCCTGACTTTC. It is translated as CASSMQGSGANVLTF. Full variable domain (remainder filled in from reference TRBV19 and TRBJ2-6): DGGITQSPKYLFRKEGQNVTLSCEQNLNHDAMYWYRQDPGQGLRLIYYSQIVNDFQKGDIAEGYSVSREKKESFPLTVTSAQKNPTAFYLCASSMQGSGANVLTFGAGSRLTVL.

This chain joins TRBV2 and TRBJ2-5; 11 positions match TRBD2. The CDR3 sequence is 16 residues long. Germline CDR1 SNHLY, CDR2 FYNNEI. The J segment lost 5 bases and the V segment lost 6 bases, leaving 11 bases of the junction unmatched. CDR3 DNA sequence: TGTGCCAGCAGAGAAAGCCTAGCGGGAGGCAGGGAGACCCAGTACTTC. Translating gives CASRESLAGGRETQYF.

The chain uses TRBV2 and TRBJ1-5; 8 bases agree with TRBD1. The junction had 8 bases not matched to a gene; V was cut back by 5 bases and J by 5 bases. The germline V gene has CDR1 SNHLY and CDR2 FYNNEI. The CDR3 totals 15 residues. CDR3 in DNA: TGTGCCAGCAGTCCCCGGGACAGGACCGATCAGCCCCAGCATTTT. Translating it yields CASSPRDRTDQPQHF.

V is TRBV7-8 and J is TRBJ2-7; D is ambiguous. V was pared by 5 bases and J by 7 bases, with 12 bases between. Germline V lookup: CDR1 SGHVS, CDR2 FQNEAQ. The CDR3 is made up of 12 amino acids. The CDR3 loop reads CASSPQAYEQYF. The CDR3 DNA reads as TGTGCCAGCAGCCCCCAGGCTTATGAGCAGTACTTC.

The chain combines TRBV6-5 with TRBJ2-5, with D perhaps being TRBD1 or TRBD2 (5 bases each). CDR3 size: 16 residues. V was pared by 2 bases and J by 5 bases, with 18 bases between. Looked up from germline, CDR1 is MNHEY and CDR2 is SVGAGI. CDR3 protein: CASSYGELVWGETQYF. The CDR3 DNA follows: TGTGCCAGCAGTTACGGGGAACTAGTGTGGGGGGAGACCCAGTACTTC.

V usage is TRBV7-2 and J usage is TRBJ2-2, with 9 bases matching TRBD1. The trim removed 5 bases at V and 0 bases at J, leaving 4 bases unmatched. Germline V gene data show CDR1 as SGHTA and CDR2 as FQGNSA. The CDR3 spans 16 residues. In DNA, the CDR3 is TGTGCCAGCAGCCCAGGGACAGGGACGAACACCGGGGAGCTGTTTTTT. Its translation: CASSPGTGTNTGELFF.

The chain uses TRBV5-8 and TRBJ2-7, with 9 bases that match TRBD2. The CDR3 has 15 amino acids. Germline CDR1 SGHTS, CDR2 YDEGEE. Trimming took 2 bases from V and 6 from J; bases not matched to a gene: 9. CDR3 in amino acids: CASSFVRGRAIEQYF. The CDR3 DNA follows: TGTGCCAGCAGCTTTGTTCGCGGGAGGGCCATCGAGCAGTACTTC. Based on the CDR3 plus reference TRBV5-8 and TRBJ2-7, the full variable domain is EAGVTQSPTHLIKTRGQQATLRCSPISGHTSVYWYQQALGLGLQFLLWYDEGEERNRGNFPPRFSGRQFPNYSSELNVNALELEDSALYLCASSFVRGRAIEQYFGPGTRLTVT.

This sequence joins TRBV28 and TRBJ2-7; D is possibly TRBD2 (5 bases). The V and J ends lost 5 bases and 2 bases respectively, with 13 bases between them. The CDR3 consists of 14 residues. Germline assignment: CDR1 MDHEN and CDR2 SYDVKM. The CDR3 DNA follows: TGTGCCAGCAGTCCTCGGACTCGACCCTACGAGCAGTACTTC. As protein: CASSPRTRPYEQYF. Full variable domain (outside the CDR3, taken from reference TRBV28 and TRBJ2-7): DVKVTQSSRYLVKRTGEKVFLECVQDMDHENMFWYRQDPGLGLRLIYFSYDVKMKEKGDIPEGYSVSREKKERFSLILESASTNQTSMYLCASSPRTRPYEQYFGPGTRLTVT.

The chain employs TRBV6-1 and TRBJ2-2, with a possible D match to TRBD1 (6 bases). The germline V gene encodes CDR1 MNHNS and CDR2 SASEGT. The CDR3 has 15 residues. V lost 6 bases to trimming and J lost 1 base, with 12 bases between them. The CDR3 sequence is CASSPLQGNTGELFF. CDR3 nucleotides: TGTGCCAGCAGCCCTTTACAGGGGAACACCGGGGAGCTGTTTTTT.

The rearrangement links TRBV12-5 to TRBJ1-3, with D tentatively TRBD1 (6 bases). This CDR3 comprises 14 residues. Looked up from germline, CDR1 is LGHNT and CDR2 is FRNRAP. Trimming shortened V by 9 bases and J by 4 bases, and 16 bases separated the two germline ends. The CDR3 bases are TGTGCTAGCTTAGGGGGGCTCGGGGGAAACACCATATATTTT. It specifies CASLGGLGGNTIYF.

This rearrangement joins TRBV11-2 to TRBJ2-1; 7 positions agree with TRBD1. The V segment lost 5 bases and the J segment 6 bases; nucleotides outside the gene matches: 4. The CDR3 is 13 amino acids. The V gene's germline CDR1 is SGHAT and CDR2 FQNNGV. The CDR3 is CASSGQVVNEQFF. For the CDR3, the DNA is TGTGCCAGCAGCGGACAGGTGGTCAATGAGCAGTTCTTC.

The rearrangement joins TRBV2 to TRBJ2-1; 16 bases are a match to TRBD2. Germline-derived CDR1 and CDR2 are SNHLY and FYNNEI. V was clipped by 6 bases and J by 3 bases; unmatched bases: 14. The CDR3 is 20 residues long. The CDR3 here is CASRPDTGTSGRAFYNEQFF. In nucleotides, the CDR3 is TGTGCCAGCAGACCCGATACCGGGACTAGCGGGAGGGCCTTCTACAATGAGCAGTTCTTC.

In this sample, this clone turned up a few times. This sequence joins TRBV5-6 and TRBJ2-2, with D uncertain. The length of the CDR3 is 12 residues. Germline V gives CDR1 SGHDT, CDR2 YYEEEE. Trimming removed 3 bases from V and 5 bases from J, with 5 bases in between. CDR3 nucleotide sequence: TGTGCCAGCAGCTCCCAGACCGGGGAGCTGTTTTTT. The encoded protein is CASSSQTGELFF.

V is TRBV28 and J is TRBJ1-5; no clear D gene. The CDR3 loop spans 14 amino acids. Trimming left V 3 bases short and J 2 bases short, with 8 bases between. Germline V gene sequence: CDR1 MDHEN, CDR2 SYDVKM. This CDR3 reads CASSFGWGNQPQHF. Written as DNA, the CDR3 is TGTGCCAGCAGTTTCGGCTGGGGCAATCAGCCCCAGCATTTT.

The genes are TRBV29-1 and TRBJ2-2, with D unresolved. The V and J ends lost 3 bases and 7 bases respectively, with 6 bases between them. Germline V gives CDR1 SQVTM, CDR2 ANQGSEA. This CDR3 has 11 residues. The CDR3 DNA is TGCAGCGTTGAGAGTAGCGGGGAGCTGTTTTTT. Translated, it gives CSVESSGELFF.

J is TRBJ1-1 and V is TRBV5-1; D is unresolved. CDR1 SGHRS and CDR2 YFSETQ come from the germline V gene. V was shortened by 6 bases and J by 1 base, with 22 bases between the two germline ends. CDR3 length equals 17 residues. The CDR3 DNA sequence: TGCGCCAGCACGACGGGTAAGACTCCGGGGAAGAACACTGAAGCTTTCTTT. Translating it yields CASTTGKTPGKNTEAFF.

The V call is TRBV29-1, the J call TRBJ2-7; D is undetermined. The CDR3 runs 11 residues. Germline CDR1 and CDR2: SQVTM and ANQGSEA. V lost 4 bases, J lost 4 bases, and 8 bases lay in between. CDR3 loop: CSVGAEYEQYF. The DNA of the CDR3 is TGCAGCGTTGGGGCGGAATACGAGCAGTACTTC.

The chain has TRBV29-1 and TRBJ1-2; a weak D match, TRBD1 (5 bases). The CDR3 covers 15 residues. Germline CDR1 and CDR2: SQVTM and ANQGSEA. The ends were cut back, 6 bases at V and 1 base at J, with 18 bases in the middle. The chain's CDR3 is CSVDPRGAYNYGYTF. Here the CDR3 DNA reads TGCAGCGTGGATCCTCGAGGGGCTTATAACTATGGCTACACCTTC.

This chain joins TRBV9 and TRBJ1-2; D is possibly TRBD1 (6 bases). V was pared by 5 bases and J by 5 bases, with 19 bases between. This CDR3 is built from 15 residues. Germline CDR1 and CDR2: SGDLS and YYNGEE. CDR3 protein: CASSPQGGTGYGYTF. Written as DNA, the CDR3 is TGTGCCAGCAGTCCCCAAGGGGGAACTGGGTATGGCTACACCTTC.

V and J are TRBV5-5 and TRBJ2-1; maybe TRBD2 (6 bases). CDR1 and CDR2 from the germline V gene are SGHKS and YYEKEE (reference sequence). This CDR3 is 15 amino acids long. With 1 base removed from V and 7 bases from J, the gap between germline ends came to 15 bases. The CDR3 loop is CASSLNGGTVNEQFF. The CDR3 DNA reads as TGTGCCAGCAGCTTGAATGGCGGGACGGTAAATGAGCAGTTCTTC.

This chain connects TRBV11-3 to TRBJ1-1; 8 bases match TRBD1. Germline V lookup: CDR1 SGHNT, CDR2 YENEEA. The CDR3 spans 13 residues. V shed 6 bases, J shed 4 bases, and the junction held 4 bases outside the gene matches. Here the CDR3 DNA reads TGTGCCAGCAGTATAACAGGGGGCACTGAAGCTTTCTTT. The encoded protein is CASSITGGTEAFF.

The genes are TRBV5-8 and TRBJ1-1; 8 bases are a match to TRBD1. Unmatched junction bases numbered 5, after V lost 1 base and J lost 0 bases. The length of the CDR3 is 16 residues. The V gene's germline CDR1 is SGHTS and CDR2 YDEGEE. CDR3 amino acids: CASSLLPGQVNTEAFF. DNA of the CDR3: TGTGCCAGCAGCTTGCTTCCGGGACAGGTGAACACTGAAGCTTTCTTT.